Following are 30 T cell receptor beta chains from one sample sequenced in a study of cytomegalovirus exposure and HLA in healthy donors. The primer mix had 60 Vbeta and 13 Jbeta primers. Produced via immunoSEQ multiplex PCR; TCRdb's table is partial and in-frame only. This sample carries tens of thousands of clones, 60% to 85% of them seen once, and the ten largest clones take almost 4.5%. The source material was PBMCs. All receptors come from a man in his forties in good health and CMV-seronegative.

This clone showed up just once. The CDR3 sequence is CAWTISSGNTIYF. The CDR3 nucleotides are TGTGCCTGGACCATTTCCTCTGGAAACACCATATATTTT. The chain joins TRBV30 to TRBJ1-3; D is undetermined. Germline V gene sequence: CDR1 GTSNPN, CDR2 SVGIG (reference sequence). The CDR3 extends over 13 amino acids. The V and J ends lost 4 bases and 0 bases respectively, with 7 bases between them. Complete variable domain (other parts from reference TRBV30 and TRBJ1-3): SQTIHQWPATLVQPVGSPLSLECTVEGTSNPNLYWYRQAAGRGLQLLFYSVGIGQISSEVPQNLSASRPQDRQFILSSKKLLLSDSGFYLCAWTISSGNTIYFGEGSWLTVV.

This rearrangement joins TRBV15 to TRBJ2-3; D gene uncertain. V dropped 1 base and J dropped 3 bases, with 5 bases sitting between them. The CDR3 contains 13 residues. Germline CDR1 reads LNHNV; CDR2 reads YYDKDF (reference sequence). In DNA form, the CDR3 reads TGTGCCACCAGCAGAGTCAGGACAGATACGCAGTATTTT. The encoded protein is CATSRVRTDTQYF.

V gene TRBV7-3 combines with J gene TRBJ2-1; tentative D call: TRBD2 (5 bases). The CDR3 length is 15 residues. The germline CDR1 and CDR2 sequences are SGHTA and FQGTGA. The V gene lost 4 bases and the J gene lost 0 bases, with 10 bases spanning the gap. Written as DNA, the CDR3 is TGTGCCAGCAGCTGGAGCGGATCCTCCTACAATGAGCAGTTCTTC. It encodes CASSWSGSSYNEQFF.

The chain links TRBV7-2 to TRBJ1-2; 9 positions match TRBD1. The CDR3 is 15 residues long. Per the germline V gene, CDR1 is SGHTA and CDR2 is FQGNSA. V dropped 6 bases and J dropped 2; count of bases not matched to a gene: 7. The CDR3, as DNA: TGTGCCAGCAGTTCCGGGACAGGGAACAACTATGGCTACACCTTC. It codes for CASSSGTGNNYGYTF.

The rearrangement links TRBV10-2 to TRBJ2-1; D ambiguous. Per the germline V gene, CDR1 is WSHSY and CDR2 is SAAADI. The V end lost 5 bases, the J end lost 4 bases, and 3 bases lay between the germline ends. The CDR3 loop spans 11 amino acids. Here the CDR3 DNA reads TGCGCCAGCAGTCCTTACAATGAGCAGTTCTTC. This encodes CASSPYNEQFF.

This clone was counted once. The rearrangement links TRBV19 to TRBJ2-3; 11 bases match TRBD2. This CDR3 is built from 17 residues. Trimming cost V 5 bases and J 0 bases; bases outside gene matches: 7. Germline values: CDR1 LNHDA, CDR2 SQIVND (reference sequence). CDR3 in amino acids: CASSLLAGGSSTDTQYF. CDR3 coding DNA: TGTGCCAGTAGTTTGCTAGCGGGAGGTAGTAGCACAGATACGCAGTATTTT. The full variable domain, rest sourced from reference TRBV19 and TRBJ2-3, is DGGITQSPKYLFRKEGQNVTLSCEQNLNHDAMYWYRQDPGQGLRLIYYSQIVNDFQKGDIAEGYSVSREKKESFPLTVTSAQKNPTAFYLCASSLLAGGSSTDTQYFGPGTRLTVL.

The chain couples TRBV6-6 to TRBJ1-1; D is perhaps TRBD1 (5 bases). The ends were cut back, 4 bases at V and 5 bases at J, with 8 bases in the middle. The CDR3 runs to 12 residues. Germline CDR1 and CDR2: MNHNY and SVGAGI (reference sequence). Here the CDR3 DNA reads TGTGCCAGCAGTTTAGGGGTTACTGAAGCTTTCTTT. This sequence encodes CASSLGVTEAFF.

This clone appeared a few times. The chain links TRBV10-2 to TRBJ2-7; D remains unclear. V was cut by 2 bases and J by 2 bases, with 7 bases left in between. The CDR3 has 13 residues. The germline V gene encodes CDR1 WSHSY and CDR2 SAAADI. Written as DNA, the CDR3 is TGCGCCAGCAGTGAGGGAGCCACCTACGAGCAGTACTTC. It yields the protein CASSEGATYEQYF.

The gene calls are TRBV6-5 and TRBJ1-1; tentatively, D is TRBD1 (6 bases). Germline assignment: CDR1 MNHEY and CDR2 SVGAGI. V was pared by 5 bases and J by 1 base, with 14 bases between. The CDR3 contains 15 residues. The CDR3 bases are TGTGCCAGCAGTCGAGGACAGCTTGGGAACACTGAAGCTTTCTTT. This codes for CASSRGQLGNTEAFF.

The chain couples TRBV28 to TRBJ2-7, with D perhaps matching TRBD2 (5 bases). The CDR3 covers 12 residues. CDR1 is MDHEN, CDR2 SYDVKM, per germline. Trimming took 8 bases from V and 3 from J, leaving 11 bases between them. DNA for the CDR3: TGTGCCAGCGGAGGAAGGGTCTACGAGCAGTACTTC. Protein sequence: CASGGRVYEQYF.

The genes are TRBV28 and TRBJ2-3, with 7 positions matching TRBD1. The CDR3 contains 15 residues. The junction had 3 bases not matched to a gene; V was cut back by 3 bases and J by 0 bases. Per the germline V gene, CDR1 is MDHEN and CDR2 is SYDVKM. The CDR3 DNA reads as TGTGCCAGCAGTTTGGACAGGAAGAGCACAGATACGCAGTATTTT. It is translated as CASSLDRKSTDTQYF. The entire variable domain, with the rest obtained from reference TRBV28 and TRBJ2-3, is as follows: DVKVTQSSRYLVKRTGEKVFLECVQDMDHENMFWYRQDPGLGLRLIYFSYDVKMKEKGDIPEGYSVSREKKERFSLILESASTNQTSMYLCASSLDRKSTDTQYFGPGTRLTVL.

This chain uses TRBV7-9 with TRBJ2-5, with TRBD1 matching over 8 bases. The DNA end lines up better with TRBJ2-7; the J call may be wrong. CDR1 and CDR2 from the germline V gene are SEHNR and FQNEAQ (reference sequence). The CDR3 has 15 amino acids. Here the CDR3 DNA reads TGTGCCAGCAGCCCTCTGGCAGGGGGCAAGTACGAGCAGTACTTC. Amino acids: CASSPLAGGKYEQYF.

The CDR3 loop reads CASSLMSGGGLETQYF. CDR3 DNA: TGTGCCAGCAGCTTAATGTCGGGAGGTGGGCTAGAGACCCAGTACTTC. This chain links TRBV7-3 with TRBJ2-5, with 7 bases aligning to TRBD2. The CDR3 extends over 16 amino acids. The J segment lost 4 bases and the V segment lost 1 base, leaving 9 bases of the junction unmatched. The germline V gene has CDR1 SGHTA and CDR2 FQGTGA.

CDR3 protein: CASSYLAGVLDTQYF. The DNA of the CDR3 is TGTGCCAGCAGTTACCTAGCGGGAGTTCTAGATACGCAGTATTTT. The chain uses TRBV6-5 and TRBJ2-3; TRBD2 matches 10 bases. Germline CDR1 and CDR2: MNHEY and SVGAGI. The CDR3 has 15 amino acids. The trim removed 2 bases at V and 5 bases at J, leaving 4 bases unmatched.

This chain uses TRBV5-1 with TRBJ2-7; 7 bases agree with TRBD2. Trimming removed 4 bases from V and 6 bases from J; junction bases left unmatched: 13. The CDR3 loop spans 15 amino acids. Germline CDR1 and CDR2: SGHRS and YFSETQ. CDR3 region: CASSRAGREGVEQYF. CDR3 in DNA: TGCGCCAGCAGCCGGGCGGGGAGGGAGGGCGTCGAGCAGTACTTC.

The J gene is TRBJ1-1, the V gene TRBV4-2; 10 bases are shared with TRBD1. Looked up from germline, CDR1 is LGHNA and CDR2 is YNFKEQ. The CDR3 runs to 15 residues. Germline trimming cut 3 bases from V and 4 bases from J; bases unmatched to any gene: 5. The CDR3, as DNA: TGTGCCAGCAGCCAGCTGGGGACAGGGGCCACTGAAGCTTTCTTT. It yields the protein CASSQLGTGATEAFF.

The chain uses TRBV7-9 and TRBJ1-1, with D tentatively TRBD1 (5 bases). The germline V gene has CDR1 SEHNR and CDR2 FQNEAQ (reference sequence). Deletions cut 2 bases from V and 5 bases from J, with 9 bases between. The CDR3 covers 13 residues. CDR3 amino acids: CASSLQGGTEAFF. DNA of the CDR3: TGTGCCAGCAGCTTACAGGGAGGGACTGAAGCTTTCTTT.

With regard to this clone: Its ends do not fully match the called genes, so a read error is possible. The chain employs TRBV7-7 and TRBJ2-7, with 10 bases that match TRBD1. This CDR3 spans 13 amino acids. Germline CDR1 and CDR2: SSHAT and FNYEAQ (reference sequence). CDR3 protein: CASSLGTGDEQYF. The CDR3 DNA is TGTGCTAGCAGCCTGGGGACAGGGGACGAGCAGTACTTC.

The V and J genes are TRBV2 and TRBJ2-3, with 7 bases fitting TRBD1. CDR3 length equals 16 residues. Germline-derived CDR1 and CDR2 are SNHLY and FYNNEI. With 2 bases clipped from V and 2 bases from J, the junction kept 7 bases outside the gene matches. The CDR3 bases are TGTGCCAGCAGTGAACAAGGGGGCACTTTCACAGATACGCAGTATTTT. Its translation is CASSEQGGTFTDTQYF.

The chain joins TRBV18 to TRBJ2-5, with TRBD1 matching 9 bases. This CDR3 contains 16 residues. Germline V lookup: CDR1 KGHSH, CDR2 LQKENI. J was trimmed by 5 bases and V by 6 bases; bases with no gene match: 13. The CDR3 here is CASSSSAQGAGETQYF. CDR3 nucleotide sequence: TGTGCCAGCTCTTCAAGCGCACAGGGGGCTGGGGAGACCCAGTACTTC.

V gene TRBV30 combines with J gene TRBJ1-2, with TRBD1 matching over 12 bases. The J segment lost 4 bases and the V segment lost 8 bases, leaving 11 bases of the junction unmatched. Germline loops: CDR1 GTSNPN, CDR2 SVGIG (reference sequence). This CDR3 comprises 15 residues. The DNA of the CDR3 is TGTGCCGAAGGCGAAGGGACAGGGGGCAGCTATGGCTACACCTTC. This encodes CAEGEGTGGSYGYTF.

This clone came up once. The chain joins TRBV10-3 to TRBJ2-2, with TRBD1 identical over 8 bases. The CDR3 loop spans 16 amino acids. Unmatched junction bases numbered 6, after V lost 6 bases and J lost 0 bases. Germline V gene data show CDR1 as ENHRY and CDR2 as SYGVKD. The CDR3 region is CAIRPGTGTNTGELFF. DNA of the CDR3: TGTGCCATCAGACCCGGGACAGGAACGAACACCGGGGAGCTGTTTTTT.

The rearrangement uses TRBV15 and TRBJ2-1; the match to TRBD2 covers 9 bases. The V gene end was trimmed by 6 bases and the J gene end by 5 bases; junction bases not matched to a gene: 2. The CDR3 consists of 13 residues. Germline V gene data show CDR1 as LNHNV and CDR2 as YYDKDF (reference sequence). As DNA, the CDR3 is TGTGCCACCAGGACTAGCGGCGACAATGAGCAGTTCTTC. Encoded protein: CATRTSGDNEQFF.

The chain links TRBV7-3 to TRBJ2-6; 7 nucleotides line up with TRBD2. CDR1 SGHTA and CDR2 FQGTGA come from the germline V gene. V was pared by 3 bases and J by 11 bases, with 4 bases of the junction left unmatched. This CDR3 has 13 amino acids. The CDR3 loop is CASSFGGGDVLTF. The CDR3 DNA reads TGTGCCAGCAGCTTTGGGGGAGGGGACGTCCTGACTTTC.

This clone has only a few counts. One junction end disagrees with the germline gene, perhaps due to a read error. The chain uses TRBV30 and TRBJ1-1; 9 bases are a match to TRBD1. CDR3 length equals 13 residues. Germline V gene sequence: CDR1 GTSNPN, CDR2 SVGIG (reference sequence). Here the CDR3 DNA reads TGTGCCGTAGGACAGGGGCTGAAGACTGAAGCTTTCTTT. Translating gives CAVGQGLKTEAFF.

This clone has just one count. One junction end disagrees with the germline gene, perhaps due to a read error. The chain couples TRBV7-7 to TRBJ1-1; D perhaps matches TRBD1 (6 bases). From germline, CDR1 is SSHAT and CDR2 FNYEAQ (reference sequence). The CDR3 runs to 19 residues. For the CDR3, the DNA is TGTGCTAGCAGCCTAGGATCCCCTCTGCTGGGGGCCATGAACACTGAAGCTTTCTTT. This translates into CASSLGSPLLGAMNTEAFF. The whole variable domain, remainder taken from reference TRBV7-7 and TRBJ1-1, is GAGVSQSPRYKVTKRGQDVTLRCDPISSHATLYWYQQALGQGPEFLTYFNYEAQPDKSGLPSDRFSAERPEGSISTLTIQRTEQRDSAMYRCASSLGSPLLGAMNTEAFFGQGTRLTVV.

The CDR3 DNA sequence: TGCGCCAGCAGCGGGAGCTCAGGAGCCAGGCACGAGCAGTACTTC. Translated: CASSGSSGARHEQYF. V usage is TRBV5-1 and J usage is TRBJ2-7, with D maybe TRBD2 (5 bases). The CDR3 consists of 15 residues. Trimming stripped 4 bases from V and 5 bases from J, with 19 bases between. Germline lookup yields CDR1 SGHRS and CDR2 YFSETQ.

This chain joins TRBV5-4 and TRBJ2-7; D may be TRBD1 (6 bases). The CDR3 loop spans 15 amino acids. Per germline, CDR1 SGHNT and CDR2 YYREEE (reference sequence). Trimming removed 5 bases at V and 2 bases at J, with 17 bases between. CDR3 bases: TGTGCCAGCAGTGCGACTGGGGGCCATACCTACGAGCAGTACTTC. Translating it yields CASSATGGHTYEQYF. The full variable domain, rest sourced from reference TRBV5-4 and TRBJ2-7, is ETGVTQSPTHLIKTRGQQVTLRCSSQSGHNTVSWYQQALGQGPQFIFQYYREEENGRGNFPPRFSGLQFPNYSSELNVNALELDDSALYLCASSATGGHTYEQYFGPGTRLTVT.

The CDR3 DNA reads as TGTGCCAGCAGCCAGACCAGGGGCCGCGGAAACACCATATATTTT. It encodes CASSQTRGRGNTIYF. This chain connects TRBV14 to TRBJ1-3; weak D call: TRBD1 (6 bases). The V and J ends lost 3 bases and 4 bases respectively, with 13 bases between them. This CDR3 comprises 15 residues. The germline V gene encodes CDR1 SGHDN and CDR2 FVKESK.

This clone occurred once. The CDR3 bases are TGTGCCACCCGGGACACCTCTGGGGCCAACGTCCTGACTTTC. This sequence encodes CATRDTSGANVLTF. The rearrangement links TRBV15 to TRBJ2-6, with D maybe TRBD1 (6 bases). This CDR3 spans 14 amino acids. Trimming took off 8 bases at V and 0 bases at J, with 8 bases between the two ends. Germline V lookup: CDR1 LNHNV, CDR2 YYDKDF (reference sequence).